The T cell receptor (beta chain) under discussion was sequenced for a study of T cell clones after liver transplantation. Overall study context: Post-transplant blood was tracked for graft-donor-reactive T cell clones identified in a pre-transplant mixed lymphocyte reaction. At least one year of complete immunosuppression withdrawal without enzymes over twice normal defined tolerance.

Study-level points and caveats: Small, mixed patient groups and varying post-transplant times limit these conclusions.

In this sample, this clone turned up once. As yet, its antigen is unknown. Germline loops: CDR1 MGHRA, CDR2 YSYEKL. V lost 1 base to trimming and J lost 0 bases; unmatched junction nucleotides: 2. There are 15 residues in the CDR3. Sequenced by immunoSEQ multiplex PCR; TCRdb stores in-frame clones only, minus some. The sample holds some 61,000 clones, under 85% seen once. This clonotype was sampled from a human patient who received a liver transplant. Some T cells may be graft donor cells. The chain recombines TRBV4-1 with TRBJ2-7; TRBD1 agrees at 8 bases. This material consisted of CD4+ T cells from blood, taken at the 22-month timepoint. CDR3 region: CASSQGQGSSYEQYF. The CDR3 DNA is TGCGCCAGCAGCCAAGGACAGGGGAGCTCCTACGAGCAGTACTTC.